The 30 T cell receptor beta chains in this list originate from one sample, sequenced in a study of T-cell reconstitution after alpha-beta-depleted transplantation in children (dated by TCRdb to 2016 to 2017). The library was produced with PCR. The run used an Illumina HiSeq 2500. To normalize quantification of the TCRbeta repertoire, the TCR libraries were built with molecular barcoding that relied on unique molecular identifiers. The public reads were reprocessed in TCRdb via fastp at Q25 and MiXCR, keeping in-frame beta chains. Each record represents a unique CDR3 protein, reported with the most common genes and DNA among its rows. The sample table lists 190,000 or so distinct CDR3 sequences, about 14% of them with a count of one. Of the sample, over 10% is held by the ten largest clones. The specimen comprised PBMCs from the stem cell graft donor, sampled from the stem cell graft. These TCRs come from a human donor who donated a stem cell graft to a child with acute lymphoblastic leukemia.

J is TRBJ1-2 and V is TRBV5-1; 7 bases fit TRBD1. Germline V gives CDR1 SGHRS, CDR2 YFSETQ. This CDR3 is 14 amino acids long. Trimming at V came to 0 bases and at J to 7 bases, leaving 6 bases not matched to a gene. The CDR3 region has the DNA TGCGCCAGCAGCTTGGAAAAGACAGGGTTTGGCTACACCTTC. It translates to CASSLEKTGFGYTF.

In this sample, this clonotype turned up once. This chain connects TRBV6-6 to TRBJ1-1; 7 nucleotides agree with TRBD1. V was clipped by 2 bases and J by 5 bases; unmatched bases: 2. This CDR3 has 13 amino acids. Germline V CDR1 and CDR2: MNHNY, SVGAGI (reference sequence). CDR3 DNA: TGTGCCAGCAGTTACCCACAGGGGACTGAAGCTTTCTTT. Amino acids: CASSYPQGTEAFF.

This clonotype was recorded many times. The chain is built from TRBV5-1 and TRBJ2-7; D gene uncertain. This CDR3 spans 13 amino acids. Germline values: CDR1 SGHRS, CDR2 YFSETQ. V lost 3 bases and J 5 bases, leaving 12 bases between the germline ends. As DNA, the CDR3 is TGCGCCAGCAGCTCCAGTATGAGCAACGAGCAGTACTTC. It encodes CASSSSMSNEQYF. The whole variable domain, filled in from reference TRBV5-1 and TRBJ2-7, reads KAGVTQTPRYLIKTRGQQVTLSCSPISGHRSVSWYQQTPGQGLQFLFEYFSETQRNKGNFPGRFSGRQFSNSRSEMNVSTLELGDSALYLCASSSSMSNEQYFGPGTRLTVT.

This clonotype was recorded many times. This rearrangement joins TRBV19 to TRBJ2-7; D is perhaps TRBD2 (5 bases). Trimming cost V 10 bases and J 7 bases, with 11 bases left between them. This CDR3 has 10 amino acids. Germline assignment: CDR1 LNHDA and CDR2 SQIVND (reference sequence). CDR3 amino acids: CAIGREEQYF. CDR3 nucleotides: TGTGCCATTGGACGGGAAGAGCAGTACTTC.

This clonotype occurred a few times. The V call is TRBV29-1, the J call TRBJ2-7; 9 bases are a match to TRBD1. The germline V gene has CDR1 SQVTM and CDR2 ANQGSEA. There are 13 residues in the CDR3. V dropped 5 bases and J dropped 4; count of bases not matched to a gene: 6. The CDR3 DNA follows: TGCAGCGTTAAGACAGGGGGGTCTTACGAGCAGTACTTC. This translates into CSVKTGGSYEQYF.

This clonotype was found many times. The rearrangement joins TRBV4-1 to TRBJ2-3; D possibly corresponds to TRBD1 (5 bases). Between the trimmed V and J ends, which lost 0 bases and 3 bases, there was a span of 13 bases. The CDR3 length is 16 residues. CDR1 and CDR2 (germline): MGHRA, YSYEKL. The CDR3 protein is CASSQEFRDKTDTQYF. The CDR3 nucleotides are TGCGCCAGCAGCCAAGAATTCAGGGATAAGACAGATACGCAGTATTTT.

The chain combines TRBV5-1 with TRBJ1-4; D is perhaps TRBD1 (5 bases). The length of the CDR3 is 17 residues. The V end lost 0 bases, the J end lost 0 bases, and 12 bases lay between the germline ends. Germline assignment: CDR1 SGHRS and CDR2 YFSETQ. The CDR3 reads CASSLEAGTATNEKLFF. The CDR3 DNA is TGCGCCAGCAGCTTGGAGGCAGGGACCGCAACTAATGAAAAACTGTTTTTT.

There are many counts of this clonotype. V usage is TRBV18 and J usage is TRBJ1-1; TRBD1 agrees at 7 bases. V lost 6 bases, J lost 3 bases, and 7 bases stayed unmatched. Germline V gene data show CDR1 as KGHSH and CDR2 as LQKENI. The CDR3 contains 14 residues. The CDR3 is CASSRQGKDTEAFF. The CDR3 DNA follows: TGTGCCAGCTCGCGACAGGGAAAGGACACTGAAGCTTTCTTT. Full variable domain (remainder filled in from reference TRBV18 and TRBJ1-1): NAGVMQNPRHLVRRRGQEARLRCSPMKGHSHVYWYRQLPEEGLKFMVYLQKENIIDESGMPKERFSAEFPKEGPSILRIQQVVRGDSAAYFCASSRQGKDTEAFFGQGTRLTVV.

Points on this clonotype: A read error may explain this, as a much larger clone is one base away. This rearrangement joins TRBV20-1 to TRBJ2-7, with D maybe TRBD2 (6 bases). Germline V gene data show CDR1 as DFQATT and CDR2 as SNEGSKA (reference sequence). The CDR3 consists of 16 residues. The CDR3 reads CCARDPSRGQSYEQYF. CDR3 DNA: TGCTGTGCTAGAGATCCCTCGCGGGGCCAATCCTACGAGCAGTACTTC.

Points on this clonotype: At one boundary the junction diverges from the germline segment, which might be a read error. The V and J genes are TRBV28 and TRBJ2-7; 8 nucleotides line up with TRBD1. Germline values: CDR1 MDHEN, CDR2 SYDVKM. This CDR3 contains 14 residues. CDR3 DNA sequence: TGTACCAGCAGTGCGGACAGGGAGGCCTACGAGCAGTACTTC. Protein sequence: CTSSADREAYEQYF.

The sample holds a few counts of this clonotype. The J gene is TRBJ2-7, the V gene TRBV7-9, with 10 positions matching TRBD2. Germline-derived CDR1 and CDR2 are SEHNR and FQNEAQ (reference sequence). Germline trimming cut 2 bases from V and 2 bases from J; bases unmatched to any gene: 9. The CDR3 consists of 17 residues. DNA for the CDR3: TGTGCCAGCAGCTTATCTCACAGCGGGAGGGCAACCTACGAGCAGTACTTC. Translated: CASSLSHSGRATYEQYF.

In this sample, this clonotype turned up many times. The V and J genes are TRBV20-1 and TRBJ2-1, with TRBD2 matching 9 bases. The V segment lost 5 bases and the J segment 6 bases; nucleotides outside the gene matches: 11. There are 15 residues in the CDR3. Germline values: CDR1 DFQATT, CDR2 SNEGSKA (reference sequence). As DNA, the CDR3 is TGCAGTGCTGGGAAAGCGGGAGGTCTCTCCAATGAGCAGTTCTTC. Protein product: CSAGKAGGLSNEQFF.

This clonotype was observed at least ten times. This chain connects TRBV25-1 to TRBJ2-5, with 8 bases aligning to TRBD1. J gave up 3 bases and V 5 bases, and 23 bases lay outside the gene matches. The CDR3 extends over 20 amino acids. CDR1 is MGHDK and CDR2 is SYGVNS in the germline V gene. CDR3 in DNA: TGTGCCAGCAGTCAAACGTATGGACAGGGTGGACTCTACATTGAAGAGACCCAGTACTTC. Translating it yields CASSQTYGQGGLYIEETQYF. Looking up the rest from reference TRBV25-1 and TRBJ2-5 gives the full variable domain: EADIYQTPRYLVIGTGKKITLECSQTMGHDKMYWYQQDPGMELHLIHYSYGVNSTEKGDLSSESTVSRIRTEHFPLTLESARPSHTSQYLCASSQTYGQGGLYIEETQYFGPGTRLLVL.

In its sample, this clonotype was seen many times. This chain connects TRBV7-9 to TRBJ2-1; 11 bases are shared with TRBD1. Trimming cost V 3 bases and J 6 bases; bases outside gene matches: 10. The CDR3 is 17 residues long. Per germline, CDR1 SEHNR and CDR2 FQNEAQ (reference sequence). For the CDR3, the DNA is TGTGCCAGCAGCTTTAGGTATTGGACAGGGGGCCCCAATGAGCAGTTCTTC. Protein sequence: CASSFRYWTGGPNEQFF. Full variable domain (missing parts from reference TRBV7-9 and TRBJ2-1): DTGVSQNPRHKITKRGQNVTFRCDPISEHNRLYWYRQTLGQGPEFLTYFQNEAQLEKSRLLSDRFSAERPKGSFSTLEIQRTEQGDSAMYLCASSFRYWTGGPNEQFFGPGTRLTVL.

The chain is built from TRBV5-1 and TRBJ2-7; the D gene is possibly TRBD2 (7 bases). V dropped 5 bases and J dropped 2 bases, with 11 bases sitting between them. CDR1 is SGHRS, CDR2 YFSETQ, per germline. This CDR3 is 13 amino acids long. The CDR3 DNA follows: TGCGCCAGCAGGGTAGGGGGGGCCTACGAGCAGTACTTC. It codes for CASRVGGAYEQYF. Drawing the rest from reference TRBV5-1 and TRBJ2-7, the complete variable domain is KAGVTQTPRYLIKTRGQQVTLSCSPISGHRSVSWYQQTPGQGLQFLFEYFSETQRNKGNFPGRFSGRQFSNSRSEMNVSTLELGDSALYLCASRVGGAYEQYFGPGTRLTVT.

The chain uses TRBV20-1 and TRBJ2-7; unclear D gene. The V end lost 2 bases, the J end lost 4 bases, and 6 bases lay between the germline ends. Germline lookup yields CDR1 DFQATT and CDR2 SNEGSKA (reference sequence). CDR3 length equals 11 residues. Here the CDR3 DNA reads TGCAGTGCTAGAAACGAATACGAGCAGTACTTC. This encodes CSARNEYEQYF.

This clonotype was counted at least ten times. The chain uses TRBV7-9 and TRBJ2-5, with 10 bases matching TRBD1. Germline V lookup: CDR1 SEHNR, CDR2 FQNEAQ (reference sequence). V lost 5 bases and J lost 1; bases outside the gene matches: 4. This CDR3 contains 15 residues. This chain's CDR3 is CASSLDRGVQETQYF. CDR3 DNA: TGTGCCAGCAGCCTGGACAGGGGGGTCCAAGAGACCCAGTACTTC.

There are many counts of this clonotype. The chain couples TRBV6-1 to TRBJ2-2; D ambiguous. The germline V and J ends were trimmed by 7 bases and 9 bases, with 9 bases remaining between them. Germline V CDR1 and CDR2: MNHNS, SASEGT. This CDR3 region has 11 residues. CDR3 sequence reads: CASTTRRELFF. In DNA, the CDR3 is TGTGCCAGCACCACCAGGCGGGAGCTGTTTTTT.

This sequence joins TRBV6-1 and TRBJ2-1, with 8 positions matching TRBD2. J gave up 7 bases and V 6 bases, and 11 bases lay outside the gene matches. CDR3 length equals 15 residues. In germline, CDR1 is MNHNS, CDR2 SASEGT. CDR3 residues: CASSPGLVSRNEQFF. DNA for the CDR3: TGTGCCAGCAGCCCGGGACTAGTCTCTAGGAATGAGCAGTTCTTC.

The chain links TRBV12-3 or TRBV12-4 to TRBJ1-6; D not resolved. V dropped 7 bases and J dropped 0 bases, with 10 bases sitting between them. The length of the CDR3 is 15 residues. CDR3 DNA: TGTGCCAGCATCCAGAGCAGCTCCTATAATTCACCCCTCCACTTT. Protein sequence: CASIQSSSYNSPLHF.

Ten or more counts support this clonotype. J is TRBJ2-3 and V is TRBV5-1; 10 bases are shared with TRBD2. CDR1 is SGHRS, CDR2 YFSETQ, per germline. V trimming: 4 bases; J trimming: 3 bases; junction bases outside the gene matches: 8. The CDR3 loop spans 16 amino acids. CDR3 sequence reads: CASSLAGVGRTDTQYF. The CDR3 nucleotides read TGCGCCAGCAGCCTAGCGGGAGTAGGTCGGACAGATACGCAGTATTTT.

This clonotype was picked up many times. The J gene is TRBJ2-7, the V gene TRBV20-1, with 7 bases identical to TRBD2. Germline V gene data show CDR1 as DFQATT and CDR2 as SNEGSKA (reference sequence). Trimming at V came to 6 bases and at J to 2 bases, leaving 10 bases not matched to a gene. The CDR3 spans 14 residues. The CDR3 DNA reads as TGCAGTGCCTCACCCCCTAGCGGTACCTACGAGCAGTACTTC. Translated: CSASPPSGTYEQYF.

This clonotype was detected ten times or more. CDR3 amino acids: CASSLGSAASSYEQYF. DNA of the CDR3: TGTGCCAGCAGCTTAGGGTCCGCAGCGAGCTCCTACGAGCAGTACTTC. The rearrangement uses TRBV7-8 and TRBJ2-7; D remains unclear. V was clipped by 1 base and J by 0 bases, with 13 bases between them. CDR1 is SGHVS and CDR2 is FQNEAQ in the germline V gene. This CDR3 is 16 amino acids long.

In this sample, this clonotype turned up many times. V and J are TRBV5-1 and TRBJ2-7, with D maybe TRBD1 (5 bases). The V end was cut by 0 bases, the J end by 2 bases, with 12 bases between. CDR1 is SGHRS and CDR2 is YFSETQ in the germline V gene. The CDR3 has 15 residues. DNA of the CDR3: TGCGCCAGCAGCTTGGAGCAGGGTATTACCTACGAGCAGTACTTC. Its protein is CASSLEQGITYEQYF.

This clonotype was observed a handful of times. V is TRBV29-1 and J is TRBJ2-2; tentative D call: TRBD1 (7 bases). CDR1 is SQVTM and CDR2 is ANQGSEA in the germline V gene. The ends were cut back, 1 base at V and 7 bases at J, with 10 bases in the middle. The CDR3 covers 13 residues. The CDR3 sequence: CSVEGQGGGELFF. The CDR3 bases are TGCAGCGTTGAAGGACAGGGAGGCGGGGAGCTGTTTTTT.

Ten or more counts support this clonotype. CDR3: CASSLRGQGPSNEQFF. The CDR3, as DNA: TGTGCCAGCAGCTTAAGAGGGCAGGGTCCTTCCAATGAGCAGTTCTTC. The genes are TRBV11-1 and TRBJ2-1, with D perhaps assigned TRBD1 or TRBD2 (5 bases each). There are 16 residues in the CDR3. Trimming took 2 bases from V and 6 from J, leaving 17 bases between them. Germline V gene data show CDR1 as SGHAT and CDR2 as FQDESV (reference sequence).

The rearrangement uses TRBV20-1 and TRBJ2-3; D gene unclear. V shed 6 bases and J shed 0 bases, with 19 bases lying between them. CDR3 length: 16 residues. Germline CDR1 reads DFQATT; CDR2 reads SNEGSKA (reference sequence). The CDR3: CSARNRLTPSTDTQYF. The DNA for the CDR3 is TGCAGTGCCCGTAATCGACTTACCCCCAGCACAGATACGCAGTATTTT.

This clonotype was counted ten times or more. J is TRBJ2-2 and V is TRBV12-3 or TRBV12-4, with TRBD2 as a possible D gene (6 bases). This CDR3 is built from 15 residues. Trimming shortened V by 7 bases and J by 8 bases, and 20 bases separated the two germline ends. The CDR3 DNA is TGTGCCAGCAACCTTCTGGTAGCGGAGGGGGGGGAGCTGTTTTTT. It encodes CASNLLVAEGGELFF.

This clonotype appeared many times. V is TRBV14 and J is TRBJ1-3, with unresolved D. Trimming left V 0 bases short and J 2 bases short, with 8 bases between. Germline CDR1 SGHDN, CDR2 FVKESK. The CDR3 spans 15 residues. CDR3 protein: CASSQDGNAGNTIYF. Here the CDR3 DNA reads TGTGCCAGCAGCCAAGACGGGAACGCTGGAAACACCATATATTTT. The entire variable domain, with the rest obtained from reference TRBV14 and TRBJ1-3, is as follows: EAGVTQFPSHSVIEKGQTVTLRCDPISGHDNLYWYRRVMGKEIKFLLHFVKESKQDESGMPNNRFLAERTGGTYSTLKVQPAELEDSGVYFCASSQDGNAGNTIYFGEGSWLTVV.

A few counts support this clonotype. The chain has TRBV20-1 and TRBJ1-5, with D unresolved. Germline-derived CDR1 and CDR2 are DFQATT and SNEGSKA (reference sequence). The CDR3 is 12 amino acids. Trimming removed 3 bases at V and 11 bases at J, with 14 bases between. The CDR3 protein is CSASPGPQAQHF. The CDR3 bases are TGCAGTGCTAGTCCAGGACCCCAAGCCCAGCATTTT.